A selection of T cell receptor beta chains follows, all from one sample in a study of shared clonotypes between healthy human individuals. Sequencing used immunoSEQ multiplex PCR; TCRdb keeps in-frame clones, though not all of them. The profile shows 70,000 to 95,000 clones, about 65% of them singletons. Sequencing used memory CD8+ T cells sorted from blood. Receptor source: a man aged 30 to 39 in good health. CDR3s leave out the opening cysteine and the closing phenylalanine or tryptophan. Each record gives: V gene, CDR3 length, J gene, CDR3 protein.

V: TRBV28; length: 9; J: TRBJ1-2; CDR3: ASSWHYGYT
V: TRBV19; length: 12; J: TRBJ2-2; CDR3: ASSIASGTGELF
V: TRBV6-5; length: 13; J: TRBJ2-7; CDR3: ASSYSGWSTYEQY
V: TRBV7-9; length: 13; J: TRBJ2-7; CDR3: ASSLGGGAGYEQY
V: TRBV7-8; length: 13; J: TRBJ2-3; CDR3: ASSLGGRFTDTQY
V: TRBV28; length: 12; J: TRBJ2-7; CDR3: ASKIGRGWSEQY
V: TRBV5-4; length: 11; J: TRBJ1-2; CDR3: ASRVGGSYGYT
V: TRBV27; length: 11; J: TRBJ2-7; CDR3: ASSLRQRTVVY
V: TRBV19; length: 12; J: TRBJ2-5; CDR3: ASSTASGSETQY
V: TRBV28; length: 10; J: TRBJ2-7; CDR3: ASSFVSYEQY
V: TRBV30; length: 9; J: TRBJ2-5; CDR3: ACRTEETQY
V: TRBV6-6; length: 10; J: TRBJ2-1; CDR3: ASGTSGNEQF
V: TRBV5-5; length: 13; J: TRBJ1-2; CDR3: ASSLRDTPNYGYT